These 7 T cell receptor beta chains came from one sample sequenced in a study of blood T cells in healthy people across ages. Together with a sample-barcoded 5' primer, a J-beta primer mix was included in a second PCR lasting about 7 to 11 cycles. One entry per CDR3 protein, called by TCRdb with MiXCR from the 5' RACE reads. This table holds around 800,000 distinct CDR3 sequences, 20% to 30% found once. These same data were also listed under a study on T cells of mothers and their children.

Sequenced: blood. All receptors derive from a boy younger than 18 in good health.

This clonotype was detected only a few times. V and J are TRBV20-1 and TRBJ2-1; D is possibly TRBD2 (6 bases). CDR3 length: 15 amino acids. V was trimmed by 5 bases and J by 2 bases, leaving 16 bases between them. The germline V gene encodes CDR1 DFQATT and CDR2 SNEGSKA (reference sequence). In nucleotides, the CDR3 is TGCAGTGCTCCAGTCCCGGGGGAGACCTACAATGAGCAGTTCTTC. Its translation is CSAPVPGETYNEQFF.

J is TRBJ2-2 and V is TRBV4-1; TRBD1 matches at 9 bases. This CDR3 region has 15 residues. In germline, CDR1 is MGHRA, CDR2 YSYEKL. The J segment lost 4 bases and the V segment lost 6 bases, leaving 6 bases of the junction unmatched. This CDR3 is CASRDRGGSTGELFF. The CDR3, as DNA: TGCGCCAGCAGGGACAGGGGCGGGAGCACCGGGGAGCTGTTTTTT.

In this sample, this clonotype turned up a few times. The rearrangement joins TRBV2 to TRBJ2-5; TRBD2 agrees at 13 bases. There are 15 residues in the CDR3. CDR1 and CDR2 (germline): SNHLY, FYNNEI. Trimming cost V 6 bases and J 2 bases; bases outside gene matches: 3. The chain's CDR3 is CASRGLAGPQETQYF. For the CDR3, the DNA is TGTGCCAGCAGGGGACTAGCGGGGCCACAAGAGACCCAGTACTTC.

This clonotype was seen only a few times. The chain has TRBV2 and TRBJ2-5; no definite D call. The DNA matches TRBJ2-1 better at its end, which makes the J call doubtful. Germline CDR1 and CDR2: SNHLY and FYNNEI. The CDR3 length is 12 residues. CDR3 sequence reads: CASSGRWNEQFF. The CDR3 region has the DNA TGTGCCAGCAGTGGACGGTGGAATGAGCAGTTCTTC.

V and J are TRBV7-9 and TRBJ1-2; D is perhaps TRBD1 (5 bases). The CDR3 runs 15 residues. Germline V gives CDR1 SEHNR, CDR2 FQNEAQ (reference sequence). Trimming left V 4 bases short and J 5 bases short, with 17 bases between. The CDR3 region is CASSSPWQGEYGYTF. The CDR3 coding sequence is TGTGCCAGCAGCTCCCCGTGGCAGGGCGAATATGGCTACACCTTC.

This clonotype was seen a handful of times. This rearrangement joins TRBV5-1 to TRBJ1-2; D is unresolved. Germline V gene sequence: CDR1 SGHRS, CDR2 YFSETQ. V lost 0 bases to trimming and J lost 3 bases, with 6 bases between them. The CDR3 length is 13 residues. The CDR3 loop is CASSLDIDYGYTF. The CDR3 nucleotides read TGCGCCAGCAGCTTGGACATCGACTATGGCTACACCTTC. Full variable domain (remainder filled in from reference TRBV5-1 and TRBJ1-2): KAGVTQTPRYLIKTRGQQVTLSCSPISGHRSVSWYQQTPGQGLQFLFEYFSETQRNKGNFPGRFSGRQFSNSRSEMNVSTLELGDSALYLCASSLDIDYGYTFGSGTRLTVV.

The chain employs TRBV12-3 or TRBV12-4 and TRBJ2-7; D is unclear. Trimming took 6 bases from V and 2 from J, leaving 8 bases between them. The CDR3 is 12 residues long. CDR3 sequence (DNA): TGTGCCAGCAGCTTAAAAGCCTACGAGCAGTACTTC. This encodes CASSLKAYEQYF.